This record concerns one T cell receptor (beta chain) sequence. Its antigen remains unknown. Molecules of cDNA were individually given unique molecular identifiers that were attached to them. Via MiXCR, TCRdb re-called the 5' RACE reads, giving one row per CDR3 protein. This sample yields tens of thousands of distinct CDR3 sequences, of which about 16% are seen a single time; roughly 12% belongs to the top ten. V lost 4 bases to trimming and J lost 3 bases; unmatched junction nucleotides: 3. From germline, CDR1 is PRHDT and CDR2 FYEKMQ (reference sequence). The CDR3 totals 14 residues. This sample is part of a study of early T cells in non-severe SARS-CoV-2 infection. Study details: The sequenced material was bulk RNA from unsorted whole blood, and its chains were unpaired.

Study findings and constraints: Matching with VDJdb favored anti-spike CD8 responses (missing private and CD4 specificities).

Sequenced input: whole blood. The rearrangement links TRBV13 to TRBJ2-7, with 10 bases that match TRBD2. The receptor was isolated from an adult who was a healthcare worker with PCR-confirmed SARS-CoV-2 infection or an uninfected control (not recorded which). The CDR3 sequence is CASSSTSGIYEQYF. DNA of the CDR3: TGTGCCAGCAGCTCAACTAGCGGGATCTACGAGCAGTACTTC.